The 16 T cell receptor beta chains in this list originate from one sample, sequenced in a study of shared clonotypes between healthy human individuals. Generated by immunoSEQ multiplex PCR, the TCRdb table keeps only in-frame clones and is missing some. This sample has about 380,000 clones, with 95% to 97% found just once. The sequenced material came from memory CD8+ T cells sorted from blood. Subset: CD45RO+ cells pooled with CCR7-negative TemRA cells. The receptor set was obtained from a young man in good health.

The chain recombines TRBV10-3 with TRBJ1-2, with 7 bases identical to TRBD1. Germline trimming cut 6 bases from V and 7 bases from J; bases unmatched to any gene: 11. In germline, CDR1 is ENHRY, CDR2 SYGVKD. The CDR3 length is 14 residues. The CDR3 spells CAIRPQEGAVGYTF. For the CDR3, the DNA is TGTGCCATCAGACCTCAGGAGGGGGCGGTTGGCTACACCTTC.

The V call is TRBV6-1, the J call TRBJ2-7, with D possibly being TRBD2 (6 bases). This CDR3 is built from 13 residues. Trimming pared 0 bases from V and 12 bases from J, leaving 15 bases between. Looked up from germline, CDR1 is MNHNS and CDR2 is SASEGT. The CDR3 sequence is CASSEAGRDRAYF. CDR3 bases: TGTGCCAGCAGTGAAGCCGGGCGGGATAGGGCGTACTTC.

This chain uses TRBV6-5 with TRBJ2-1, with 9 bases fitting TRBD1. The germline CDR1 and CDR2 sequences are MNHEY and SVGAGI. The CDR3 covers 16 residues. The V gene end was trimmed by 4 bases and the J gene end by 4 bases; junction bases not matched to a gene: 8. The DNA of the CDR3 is TGTGCCAGCAGTTGGGGACAGGGCAAGGGGTACAATGAGCAGTTCTTC. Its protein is CASSWGQGKGYNEQFF.

CDR3 region: CASPFFPEQFF. CDR3 DNA sequence: TGTGCCAGCCCCTTTTTCCCCGAGCAGTTCTTC. This sequence joins TRBV7-2 and TRBJ2-1; no firm D call. The CDR3 has 11 amino acids. Trimming cost V 8 bases and J 10 bases, with 12 bases left between them. Germline CDR1 and CDR2: SGHTA and FQGNSA.

The CDR3 spells CASSRALVELFF. The CDR3 DNA reads as TGTGCCAGTAGTCGGGCCCTTGTGGAGCTGTTTTTT. The J gene is TRBJ2-2, the V gene TRBV19; D not resolved. Germline V gene data show CDR1 as LNHDA and CDR2 as SQIVND (reference sequence). The CDR3 length is 12 residues. V lost 5 bases and J 10 bases, leaving 11 bases between the germline ends.

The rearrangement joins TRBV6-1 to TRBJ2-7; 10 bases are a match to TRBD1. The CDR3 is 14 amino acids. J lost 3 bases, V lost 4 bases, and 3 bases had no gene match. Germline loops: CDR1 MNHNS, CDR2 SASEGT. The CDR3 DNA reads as TGTGCCAGCAGTGTGGGACAGGGGAGCTACGAGCAGTACTTC. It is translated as CASSVGQGSYEQYF.

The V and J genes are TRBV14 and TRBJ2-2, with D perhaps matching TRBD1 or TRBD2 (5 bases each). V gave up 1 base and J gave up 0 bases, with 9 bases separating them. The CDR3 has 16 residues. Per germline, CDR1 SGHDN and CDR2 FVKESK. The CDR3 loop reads CASSQGGPANTGELFF. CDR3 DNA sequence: TGTGCCAGCAGCCAAGGGGGACCCGCGAACACCGGGGAGCTGTTTTTT.

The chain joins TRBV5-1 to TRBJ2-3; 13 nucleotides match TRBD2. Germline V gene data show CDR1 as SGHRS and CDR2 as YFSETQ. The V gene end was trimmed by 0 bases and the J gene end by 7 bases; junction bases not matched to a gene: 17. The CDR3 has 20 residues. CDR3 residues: CASSLADPVRWTSGSYTQYF. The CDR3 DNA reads TGCGCCAGCAGCTTGGCCGATCCGGTCCGATGGACTAGCGGGAGCTATACGCAGTATTTT.

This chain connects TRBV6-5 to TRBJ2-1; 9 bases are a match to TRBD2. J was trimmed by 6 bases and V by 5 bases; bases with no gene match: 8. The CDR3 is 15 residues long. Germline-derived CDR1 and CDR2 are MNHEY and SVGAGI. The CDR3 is CASSQGLAPGNEQFF. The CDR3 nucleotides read TGTGCCAGCAGTCAGGGACTAGCCCCGGGCAATGAGCAGTTCTTC.

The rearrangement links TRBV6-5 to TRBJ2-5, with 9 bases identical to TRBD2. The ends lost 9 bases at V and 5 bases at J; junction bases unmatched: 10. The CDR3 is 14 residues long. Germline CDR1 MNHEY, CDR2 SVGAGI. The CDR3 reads CARRPGLAAETQYF. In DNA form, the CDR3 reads TGTGCCAGAAGACCGGGACTAGCTGCGGAGACCCAGTACTTC.

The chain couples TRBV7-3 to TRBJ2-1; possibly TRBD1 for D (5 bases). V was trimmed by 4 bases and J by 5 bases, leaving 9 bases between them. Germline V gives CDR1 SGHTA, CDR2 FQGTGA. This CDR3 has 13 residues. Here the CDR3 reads CASSSSRDNEQFF. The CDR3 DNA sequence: TGTGCCAGCAGCTCAAGCAGGGACAATGAGCAGTTCTTC.

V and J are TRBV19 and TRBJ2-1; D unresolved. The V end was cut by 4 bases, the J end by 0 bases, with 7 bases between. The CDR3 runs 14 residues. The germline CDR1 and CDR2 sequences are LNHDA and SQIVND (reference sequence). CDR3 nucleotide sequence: TGTGCCAGTAGTACATTCGACTCCTACAATGAGCAGTTCTTC. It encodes CASSTFDSYNEQFF. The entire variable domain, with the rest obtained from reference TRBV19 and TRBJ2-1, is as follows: DGGITQSPKYLFRKEGQNVTLSCEQNLNHDAMYWYRQDPGQGLRLIYYSQIVNDFQKGDIAEGYSVSREKKESFPLTVTSAQKNPTAFYLCASSTFDSYNEQFFGPGTRLTVL.

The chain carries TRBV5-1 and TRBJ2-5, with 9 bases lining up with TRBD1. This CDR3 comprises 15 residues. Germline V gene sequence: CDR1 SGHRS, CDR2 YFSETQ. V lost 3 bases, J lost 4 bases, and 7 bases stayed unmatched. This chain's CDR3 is CASSSGTGTLETQYF. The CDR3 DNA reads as TGCGCCAGCAGCTCCGGGACAGGGACTTTAGAGACCCAGTACTTC.

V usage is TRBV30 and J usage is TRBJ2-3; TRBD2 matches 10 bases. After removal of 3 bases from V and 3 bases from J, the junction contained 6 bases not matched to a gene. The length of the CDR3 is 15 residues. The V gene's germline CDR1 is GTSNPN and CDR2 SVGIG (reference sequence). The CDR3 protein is CAWSQGLAMTDTQYF. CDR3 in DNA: TGTGCCTGGAGCCAGGGACTAGCGATGACAGATACGCAGTATTTT.

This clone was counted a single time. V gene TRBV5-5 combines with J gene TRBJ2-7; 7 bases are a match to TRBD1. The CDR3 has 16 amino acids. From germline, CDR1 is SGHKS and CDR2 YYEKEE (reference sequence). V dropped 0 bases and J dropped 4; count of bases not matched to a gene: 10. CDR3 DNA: TGTGCCAGCAGCTTGGCCCCCCGACAGGGACCGTACGAGCAGTACTTC. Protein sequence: CASSLAPRQGPYEQYF.

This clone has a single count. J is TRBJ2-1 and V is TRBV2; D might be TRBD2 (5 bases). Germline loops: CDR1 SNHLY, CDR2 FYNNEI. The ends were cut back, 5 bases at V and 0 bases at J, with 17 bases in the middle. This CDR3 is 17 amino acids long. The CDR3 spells CASSWRATINSYNEQFF. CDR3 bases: TGTGCCAGCAGTTGGCGGGCTACAATTAACTCCTACAATGAGCAGTTCTTC.